Listed here are 22 T cell receptor beta chains from one sample, sequenced in a study of blood T cell repertoires in COVID-19. Repertoires were generated with immunoSEQ multiplex PCR, while TCRdb's copy carries only in-frame clones and drops some. Among 430,000 or so clones listed, around nine tenths were seen once. Material for sequencing was PBMCs or T cells enriched from blood (not recorded which). These TCRs come from a woman aged 40 to 49 who had recovered from COVID-19.

This clone was observed a single time. The CDR3 spells CASSQGQGVYGYTF. For the CDR3, the DNA is TGTGCCAGTAGCCAGGGACAGGGAGTCTATGGCTACACCTTC. J is TRBJ1-2 and V is TRBV19, with 9 bases matching TRBD1. Germline V gives CDR1 LNHDA, CDR2 SQIVND (reference sequence). Trimming took 6 bases from V and 4 from J; bases not matched to a gene: 6. The CDR3 loop spans 14 amino acids.

The V call is TRBV19, the J call TRBJ2-1; no clear D gene. The CDR3 is 15 residues long. Deletions cut 0 bases from V and 3 bases from J, with 9 bases between. From germline, CDR1 is LNHDA and CDR2 SQIVND (reference sequence). In DNA, the CDR3 is TGTGCCAGTAGTATAGAGGTGCCGAGCTACAATGAGCAGTTCTTC. This gives the protein CASSIEVPSYNEQFF.

This rearrangement joins TRBV11-2 to TRBJ1-3, with unresolved D. The germline V and J ends were trimmed by 5 bases and 0 bases, with 5 bases remaining between them. CDR3 size: 13 residues. From germline, CDR1 is SGHAT and CDR2 FQNNGV. The CDR3 sequence: CASSINSGNTIYF. CDR3 nucleotides: TGTGCCAGCAGCATTAACTCTGGAAACACCATATATTTT.

The genes are TRBV19 and TRBJ1-4; 7 nucleotides line up with TRBD1. V lost 9 bases to trimming and J lost 1 base; unmatched junction nucleotides: 17. The CDR3 sequence is 18 residues long. Germline V gene lookup returns CDR1 LNHDA and CDR2 SQIVND (reference sequence). CDR3 in amino acids: CASYRPGTGDETNEKLFF. The CDR3 DNA reads TGTGCCAGCTACCGCCCGGGAACAGGGGATGAAACTAATGAAAAACTGTTTTTT.

CDR3 nucleotides: TGTGCCAGCAGTTGGGGGACAGCGAACACCGGGGAGCTGTTTTTT. This codes for CASSWGTANTGELFF. The chain joins TRBV6-5 to TRBJ2-2, with 7 bases aligning to TRBD1. CDR1 is MNHEY, CDR2 SVGAGI, per germline. V trimming: 4 bases; J trimming: 0 bases; junction bases outside the gene matches: 2. The CDR3 is 15 residues long.

This chain uses TRBV7-9 with TRBJ2-1; 10 nucleotides agree with TRBD2. V lost 5 bases to trimming and J lost 4 bases; unmatched junction nucleotides: 11. The CDR3 contains 17 residues. Germline assignment: CDR1 SEHNR and CDR2 FQNEAQ (reference sequence). The CDR3 reads CASSVHGSSGSYNEQFF. CDR3 sequence (DNA): TGTGCCAGCAGCGTCCATGGGTCTAGCGGGAGTTACAATGAGCAGTTCTTC.

The rearrangement joins TRBV7-2 to TRBJ1-4, with D possibly TRBD1 on 6 matching bases. V was shortened by 0 bases and J by 7 bases, with 9 bases between the two germline ends. The CDR3 runs 14 residues. Germline V gene lookup returns CDR1 SGHTA and CDR2 FQGNSA. The CDR3 sequence is CASSLAPGAEKLFF. CDR3 bases: TGTGCCAGCAGCTTAGCTCCAGGGGCTGAAAAACTGTTTTTT.

This chain links TRBV7-2 with TRBJ1-3; 7 nucleotides line up with TRBD1. The CDR3 is made up of 16 amino acids. Germline lookup yields CDR1 SGHTA and CDR2 FQGNSA. V shed 2 bases and J 3 bases; nucleotides not matched to a gene: 7. The CDR3 protein is CASSLMADRRGNTIYF. The CDR3 region has the DNA TGTGCCAGCAGCTTAATGGCGGACAGGCGTGGAAACACCATATATTTT.

The V and J genes are TRBV30 and TRBJ2-1; D unresolved. Germline V gene data show CDR1 as GTSNPN and CDR2 as SVGIG (reference sequence). CDR3 size: 12 residues. The V end lost 0 bases, the J end lost 4 bases, and 4 bases lay between the germline ends. In DNA form, the CDR3 reads TGTGCCTGGAGTGTACGGTACAATGAGCAGTTCTTC. Residues: CAWSVRYNEQFF.

V gene TRBV6-5 combines with J gene TRBJ1-1; D not certain. Trimming removed 0 bases at V and 6 bases at J, with 14 bases between. Germline lookup yields CDR1 MNHEY and CDR2 SVGAGI. The CDR3 has 15 amino acids. This chain's CDR3 is CASSYSNAGSAEAFF. The CDR3 bases are TGTGCCAGCAGTTACTCGAATGCGGGCAGCGCTGAAGCTTTCTTT.

This sequence joins TRBV3-1 (or the pseudogene TRBV3-2) and TRBJ2-3; no definite D call. The CDR3 spans 14 residues. Trimming removed 0 bases from V and 1 base from J, with 5 bases in between. From germline, CDR1 is LGHDT and CDR2 YNNKEL (reference sequence). This CDR3 reads CASSQDAGTDTQYF. In DNA, the CDR3 is TGTGCCAGCAGCCAAGACGCGGGCACAGATACGCAGTATTTT.

The chain joins TRBV30 to TRBJ1-4, with TRBD1 matching over 7 bases. Trimming cost V 3 bases and J 14 bases; bases outside gene matches: 9. The CDR3 has 12 amino acids. Germline CDR1 GTSNPN, CDR2 SVGIG (reference sequence). CDR3 coding DNA: TGTGCCTGGAGGAGGGACAGCCCTGGGCTGTTTTTT. Its translation is CAWRRDSPGLFF.

The count of this clone is one. The CDR3 DNA reads as TGTGCCAGCAGTTTCGGACAGGGGGGGCTCGATGAGCAGTTCTTC. This encodes CASSFGQGGLDEQFF. V is TRBV7-9 and J is TRBJ2-1, with 10 bases that match TRBD1. From germline, CDR1 is SEHNR and CDR2 FQNEAQ (reference sequence). The junction had 10 bases not matched to a gene; V was cut back by 6 bases and J by 8 bases. The CDR3 runs 15 residues.

This rearrangement joins TRBV7-8 to TRBJ2-1, with a tentative D call TRBD2 (6 bases). The CDR3 covers 13 residues. Germline lookup yields CDR1 SGHVS and CDR2 FQNEAQ. The V gene lost 5 bases and the J gene lost 2 bases, with 7 bases spanning the gap. CDR3 coding DNA: TGTGCCAGCAGCCGGACTACCTACAATGAGCAGTTCTTC. Protein sequence: CASSRTTYNEQFF.

The rearrangement links TRBV9 to TRBJ1-3; D remains ambiguous. V lost 4 bases and J 3 bases, leaving 14 bases between the germline ends. CDR1 SGDLS and CDR2 YYNGEE come from the germline V gene. The CDR3 runs 15 residues. CDR3 sequence: CASSRTGSDGNTIYF. The DNA of the CDR3 is TGTGCCAGCAGCCGCACGGGGTCGGATGGAAACACCATATATTTT.

This rearrangement joins TRBV18 to TRBJ2-5; 7 bases align to TRBD2. Per germline, CDR1 KGHSH and CDR2 LQKENI. The V segment lost 2 bases and the J segment 2 bases; nucleotides outside the gene matches: 5. This CDR3 region has 15 residues. CDR3 bases: TGTGCCAGCTCACCAGAGGGACTACCACAAGAGACCCAGTACTTC. Protein: CASSPEGLPQETQYF.

This rearrangement joins TRBV7-2 to TRBJ2-3; D not resolved. V was cut by 1 base and J by 2 bases, with 7 bases left in between. Looked up from germline, CDR1 is SGHTA and CDR2 is FQGNSA. The CDR3 length is 14 residues. CDR3 sequence (DNA): TGTGCCAGCAGCTTAGGGCCCCTCACAGATACGCAGTATTTT. Encoded protein: CASSLGPLTDTQYF.

The chain employs TRBV4-1 and TRBJ2-1; TRBD1 agrees at 7 bases. The V segment lost 4 bases and the J segment 3 bases; nucleotides outside the gene matches: 3. This CDR3 is 14 amino acids long. Germline-derived CDR1 and CDR2 are MGHRA and YSYEKL. The CDR3: CASSPGTVYNEQFF. The CDR3 coding sequence is TGCGCCAGCAGCCCCGGGACAGTCTACAATGAGCAGTTCTTC.

The chain joins TRBV5-1 to TRBJ1-1; 9 nucleotides line up with TRBD1. The CDR3 has 15 residues. V lost 2 bases, J lost 2 bases, and 4 bases stayed unmatched. Per germline, CDR1 SGHRS and CDR2 YFSETQ. DNA for the CDR3: TGCGCCAGCAGCTTAGGGACAGGGCTAAACACTGAAGCTTTCTTT. This sequence encodes CASSLGTGLNTEAFF.

The gene calls are TRBV5-1 and TRBJ2-1, with a possible D match to TRBD1 (7 bases). V lost 4 bases and J 1 base, leaving 15 bases between the germline ends. The length of the CDR3 is 16 residues. Germline V gene lookup returns CDR1 SGHRS and CDR2 YFSETQ. In DNA form, the CDR3 reads TGCGCCAGCAGCCTCCAGGGGGGCGGGTCCTACAATGAGCAGTTCTTC. Amino acid sequence: CASSLQGGGSYNEQFF.

This clone appeared once. The sample contains more than one DNA sequence encoding this CDR3. This chain joins TRBV5-1 and TRBJ2-5; D is possibly TRBD2 (6 bases). The CDR3 totals 14 residues. Germline CDR1 reads SGHRS; CDR2 reads YFSETQ. V was pared by 0 bases and J by 0 bases, with 6 bases between. CDR3 in amino acids: CASSLGGNQETQYF. The CDR3 bases are TGCGCCAGCAGCTTGGGCGGGAACCAAGAGACCCAGTACTTC. Full variable domain (remainder filled in from reference TRBV5-1 and TRBJ2-5): KAGVTQTPRYLIKTRGQQVTLSCSPISGHRSVSWYQQTPGQGLQFLFEYFSETQRNKGNFPGRFSGRQFSNSRSEMNVSTLELGDSALYLCASSLGGNQETQYFGPGTRLLVL.

The chain couples TRBV5-1 to TRBJ2-5; D gene uncertain. Germline lookup yields CDR1 SGHRS and CDR2 YFSETQ. The CDR3 has 13 residues. The V gene lost 4 bases and the J gene lost 9 bases, with 16 bases spanning the gap. The CDR3 reads CASSLDPVEAQYF. CDR3 DNA: TGCGCCAGCAGCCTAGACCCAGTTGAGGCCCAGTACTTC. Full variable domain (remainder filled in from reference TRBV5-1 and TRBJ2-5): KAGVTQTPRYLIKTRGQQVTLSCSPISGHRSVSWYQQTPGQGLQFLFEYFSETQRNKGNFPGRFSGRQFSNSRSEMNVSTLELGDSALYLCASSLDPVEAQYFGPGTRLLVL.